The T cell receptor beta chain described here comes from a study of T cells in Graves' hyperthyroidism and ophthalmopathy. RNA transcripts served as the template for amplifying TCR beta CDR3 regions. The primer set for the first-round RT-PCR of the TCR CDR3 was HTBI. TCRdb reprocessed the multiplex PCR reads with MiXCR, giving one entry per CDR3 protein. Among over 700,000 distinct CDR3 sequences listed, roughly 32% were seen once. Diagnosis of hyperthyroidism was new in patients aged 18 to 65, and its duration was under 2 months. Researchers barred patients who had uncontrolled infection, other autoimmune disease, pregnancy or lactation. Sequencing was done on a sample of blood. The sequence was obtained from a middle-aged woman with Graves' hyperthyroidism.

The CDR3 loop reads CASSHGQGSMNTEAFF. In DNA, the CDR3 is TGTGCCAGCAGCCACGGACAGGGCTCAATGAACACTGAAGCTTTCTTT. The chain couples TRBV19 to TRBJ1-1; TRBD1 agrees at 8 bases. The length of the CDR3 is 16 residues. Germline V gene data show CDR1 as LNHDA and CDR2 as SQIVND (reference sequence). Trimming took 9 bases from V and 0 from J; bases not matched to a gene: 12.